Listed below are T cell receptor beta chains from one sample, sequenced in a study of regulatory T cells in long-lasting Graves disease. TCRdb passed the multiplex PCR reads through MiXCR, listing each CDR3 protein once. The table includes 550,000 to 700,000 distinct CDR3 sequences, 15% to 20% detected once. These records were also assigned to another study, of T cells in Graves' hyperthyroidism and ophthalmopathy.

Specimen: peripheral blood mononuclear cells (PBMCs), collected at new diagnosis, from a patient treated with antithyroid drugs. Receptor source: a man between 18 and 29 years old with Graves disease. Each CDR3 is given with its conserved first and last residue. D genes are given only for firm matches. Some rows have no size entry. The others give once, few or many, or a class for an expanded clone.

clone size: many
V gene: TRBV2
J gene: TRBJ2-3
D gene: .
CDR3 protein: CASSVRQVGTDTQYF
CDR3 DNA: TGTGCCAGCAGTGTCCGACAGGTCGGCACAGATACGCAGTATTTT

clone size: .
V gene: TRBV5-1
J gene: TRBJ1-5
D gene: TRBD1
CDR3 protein: CASSPGTDYSNQPQHF
CDR3 DNA: TGCGCCAGCAGCCCTGGGACAGACTATAGCAATCAGCCCCAGCATTTT

clone size: few
V gene: TRBV5-1
J gene: TRBJ2-1
D gene: .
CDR3 protein: CASSSSGTAANEQFF
CDR3 DNA: TGCGCCAGCAGCTCGAGTGGGACTGCAGCCAATGAGCAGTTCTTC

clone size: .
V gene: TRBV7-9
J gene: TRBJ2-1
D gene: TRBD2
CDR3 protein: CASSYPTSGSFNEQFF
CDR3 DNA: TGTGCCAGCAGCTATCCTACTAGCGGGAGCTTCAATGAGCAGTTCTTC

clone size: .
V gene: TRBV20-1
J gene: TRBJ1-5
D gene: .
CDR3 protein: CSAKVRSQPQHF
CDR3 DNA: TGCAGTGCTAAGGTTAGGTCCCAGCCCCAGCATTTT

clone size: few
V gene: TRBV6-2/TRBV6-3
J gene: TRBJ1-1
D gene: .
CDR3 protein: CASSYSNRANTEALF
CDR3 DNA: TGTGCCAGCAGTTACTCGAACAGGGCGAACACTGAAGCTCTCTTT

clone size: .
V gene: TRBV6-1
J gene: TRBJ2-7
D gene: TRBD1
CDR3 protein: CASLPGQGSSYEQYF
CDR3 DNA: TGTGCCAGCCTACCCGGACAGGGGAGCTCCTACGAGCAGTACTTC

clone size: few
V gene: TRBV5-1
J gene: TRBJ2-1
D gene: TRBD2
CDR3 protein: CASSSLSSGTSNEQFF
CDR3 DNA: TGCGCCAGCAGCTCCCTGTCTAGCGGGACCTCCAATGAGCAGTTCTTC

clone size: many
V gene: TRBV19
J gene: TRBJ1-1
D gene: .
CDR3 protein: CASSIVGSTEAFF
CDR3 DNA: TGTGCCAGTAGTATAGTGGGCAGCACTGAAGCTTTCTTT

clone size: few
V gene: TRBV7-6
J gene: TRBJ2-7
D gene: .
CDR3 protein: CASSPGAEYEQYF
CDR3 DNA: TGTGCCAGCAGCCCTGGGGCGGAGTACGAGCAGTACTTC

clone size: few
V gene: TRBV4-1
J gene: TRBJ1-2
D gene: .
CDR3 protein: CASSQEARTRDSGYTF
CDR3 DNA: TGCGCCAGCAGCCAAGAAGCACGGACGAGGGATAGTGGCTACACCTTC

clone size: many
V gene: TRBV7-7
J gene: TRBJ2-5
D gene: TRBD1
CDR3 protein: CASSPSTGGSETQYF
CDR3 DNA: TGTGCTAGCAGCCCGTCGACAGGGGGCTCGGAGACCCAGTACTTC

clone size: many
V gene: TRBV2
J gene: TRBJ1-4
D gene: .
CDR3 protein: CASRGDTGFGEKLFF
CDR3 DNA: TGTGCCAGCAGAGGAGATACAGGGTTTGGCGAAAAACTGTTTTTT

clone size: many
V gene: TRBV6-1
J gene: TRBJ1-1
D gene: .
CDR3 protein: CASKETSNTEAFF
CDR3 DNA: TGTGCCAGCAAGGAGACTTCGAACACTGAAGCTTTCTTT

clone size: few
V gene: TRBV19
J gene: TRBJ2-7
D gene: .
CDR3 protein: CASSIAGVSYEQYF
CDR3 DNA: TGTGCCAGTAGTATAGCTGGCGTTTCCTACGAGCAGTACTTC

clone size: many
V gene: TRBV30
J gene: TRBJ2-7
D gene: .
CDR3 protein: CAWSSGDSYEQYF
CDR3 DNA: TGTGCCTGGAGTTCGGGGGACTCCTACGAGCAGTACTTC

clone size: .
V gene: TRBV30
J gene: TRBJ2-2
D gene: TRBD2
CDR3 protein: CAWSDGRADFGELFF
CDR3 DNA: TGTGCCTGGAGCGACGGGAGGGCCGATTTCGGGGAGCTGTTTTTT

clone size: many
V gene: TRBV6-5
J gene: TRBJ1-2
D gene: TRBD1
CDR3 protein: CASSYTIGQGSHGYTF
CDR3 DNA: TGTGCCAGCAGTTACACCATCGGACAGGGCTCTCATGGCTACACCTTC

clone size: many
V gene: TRBV30
J gene: TRBJ2-6
D gene: .
CDR3 protein: CAWSPGANVLTF
CDR3 DNA: TGTGCCTGGAGTCCTGGGGCCAACGTCCTGACTTTC

clone size: .
V gene: TRBV3-1
J gene: TRBJ2-5
D gene: TRBD2
CDR3 protein: CASSQVVVAGETQYF
CDR3 DNA: TGTGCCAGCAGCCAAGTTGTCGTAGCGGGAGAGACCCAGTACTTC

clone size: many
V gene: TRBV6-9
J gene: TRBJ1-1
D gene: .
CDR3 protein: CASSFHPRWDTEAFF
CDR3 DNA: TGTGCCAGCAGTTTTCACCCGCGGTGGGACACTGAAGCTTTCTTT

clone size: few
V gene: TRBV27
J gene: TRBJ1-2
D gene: .
CDR3 protein: CASSFLEQGSNYGYTF
CDR3 DNA: TGTGCCAGCAGTTTTCTAGAACAGGGATCCAACTATGGCTACACCTTC

clone size: many
V gene: TRBV11-1
J gene: TRBJ2-7
D gene: .
CDR3 protein: CASGGDSYEQYF
CDR3 DNA: TGTGCCAGCGGGGGTGACTCCTACGAGCAGTACTTC

clone size: .
V gene: TRBV7-9
J gene: TRBJ2-7
D gene: .
CDR3 protein: CASSEGPHPYF
CDR3 DNA: TGTGCCAGCAGCGAGGGCCCACACCCGTACTTC

clone size: many
V gene: TRBV28
J gene: TRBJ1-2
D gene: .
CDR3 protein: CASSLGGNYGYTF
CDR3 DNA: TGTGCCAGCAGTTTAGGGGGAAACTATGGCTACACCTTC

clone size: .
V gene: TRBV20-1
J gene: TRBJ2-2
D gene: TRBD2
CDR3 protein: CSARDKTSWNTGELFF
CDR3 DNA: TGCAGTGCTAGAGATAAGACTAGCTGGAACACCGGGGAGCTGTTTTTT

clone size: many
V gene: TRBV30
J gene: TRBJ2-5
D gene: .
CDR3 protein: CAWSVVGGRQETQYF
CDR3 DNA: TGTGCCTGGAGTGTTGTAGGGGGTCGGCAAGAGACCCAGTACTTC

clone size: .
V gene: TRBV5-4
J gene: TRBJ1-1
D gene: .
CDR3 protein: CASSRSGLEATEAFF
CDR3 DNA: TGTGCCAGCAGCCGATCGGGACTAGAGGCCACTGAAGCTTTCTTT

clone size: many
V gene: TRBV7-9
J gene: TRBJ2-7
D gene: TRBD1
CDR3 protein: CASSLGFGTGNEQYF
CDR3 DNA: TGTGCCAGCAGCTTAGGGTTTGGGACAGGCAACGAGCAGTACTTC

clone size: few
V gene: TRBV19
J gene: TRBJ2-7
D gene: .
CDR3 protein: CASGSISYEQYF
CDR3 DNA: TGTGCCAGTGGCTCCATCTCCTACGAGCAGTACTTC

clone size: many
V gene: TRBV30
J gene: TRBJ2-7
D gene: TRBD1
CDR3 protein: CAWIRRDRQPYEQYF
CDR3 DNA: TGTGCCTGGATCCGACGGGACAGACAGCCCTACGAGCAGTACTTC

clone size: few
V gene: TRBV4-1
J gene: TRBJ1-5
D gene: .
CDR3 protein: CASSQDEGEFLPQHF
CDR3 DNA: TGCGCCAGCAGCCAAGATGAGGGGGAATTTCTCCCCCAGCATTTT

clone size: .
V gene: TRBV7-2
J gene: TRBJ1-6
D gene: .
CDR3 protein: CASSPSVSSYNSPLHF
CDR3 DNA: TGTGCCAGCAGCCCCTCAGTGAGCTCCTATAATTCACCCCTCCACTTT

clone size: many
V gene: TRBV12-3/TRBV12-4
J gene: TRBJ2-7
D gene: .
CDR3 protein: CAICYEQYF
CDR3 DNA: TGTGCCATCTGCTACGAGCAGTACTTC

clone size: .
V gene: TRBV15
J gene: TRBJ2-2
D gene: .
CDR3 protein: CATSRDGPPTNTGELFF
CDR3 DNA: TGTGCCACCAGCAGAGATGGCCCCCCAACGAACACCGGGGAGCTGTTTTTT

clone size: few
V gene: TRBV28
J gene: TRBJ2-5
D gene: .
CDR3 protein: CASVKTVQETQYF
CDR3 DNA: TGTGCCAGCGTTAAGACAGTACAAGAGACCCAGTACTTC

clone size: many
V gene: TRBV29-1
J gene: TRBJ2-3
D gene: .
CDR3 protein: CSVEGSSPPDTQYF
CDR3 DNA: TGCAGCGTTGAAGGGTCCAGCCCGCCAGATACGCAGTATTTT

clone size: many
V gene: TRBV6-1
J gene: TRBJ1-5
D gene: TRBD1
CDR3 protein: CASRARAYRDSYSNQPQHF
CDR3 DNA: TGTGCCAGCAGAGCCCGCGCCTACCGGGACAGCTATAGCAATCAGCCCCAGCATTTT

clone size: many
V gene: TRBV30
J gene: TRBJ1-1
D gene: .
CDR3 protein: CACRRGVNTEAFF
CDR3 DNA: TGTGCCTGTCGGAGGGGAGTGAACACTGAAGCTTTCTTT

clone size: .
V gene: TRBV12-3/TRBV12-4
J gene: TRBJ2-1
D gene: TRBD2
CDR3 protein: CASSLSSGRANEQFF
CDR3 DNA: TGTGCCAGCAGTTTGTCTAGCGGGAGAGCCAATGAGCAGTTCTTC

clone size: .
V gene: TRBV6-1
J gene: TRBJ1-5
D gene: TRBD1
CDR3 protein: CASGDRGDQPQHF
CDR3 DNA: TGTGCCAGCGGGGACAGGGGAGATCAGCCCCAGCATTTT

clone size: few
V gene: TRBV6-2/TRBV6-3
J gene: TRBJ2-3
D gene: .
CDR3 protein: CASSYSGRGVMDTQYF
CDR3 DNA: TGTGCCAGCAGTTACTCTGGAAGAGGGGTGATGGATACGCAGTATTTT

clone size: few
V gene: TRBV28
J gene: TRBJ2-3
D gene: TRBD1
CDR3 protein: CASTGGQGGDTQYF
CDR3 DNA: TGTGCCAGCACTGGCGGACAGGGTGGGGATACGCAGTATTTT

clone size: many
V gene: TRBV7-3
J gene: TRBJ1-2
D gene: TRBD1
CDR3 protein: CASSLTGTGLYGYTF
CDR3 DNA: TGTGCCAGCAGCCTCACCGGGACAGGGCTCTATGGCTACACCTTC

clone size: many
V gene: TRBV6-2/TRBV6-3
J gene: TRBJ1-5
D gene: TRBD1
CDR3 protein: CASNPGQGDGQPQHF
CDR3 DNA: TGTGCCAGTAATCCGGGACAGGGGGACGGGCAGCCCCAGCATTTT

clone size: .
V gene: TRBV7-9
J gene: TRBJ1-1
D gene: .
CDR3 protein: CASSSTQGWTEAFF
CDR3 DNA: TGTGCCAGCAGCTCTACACAGGGATGGACTGAAGCTTTCTTT

clone size: .
V gene: TRBV5-1
J gene: TRBJ2-1
D gene: .
CDR3 protein: CASSFYICSAPRGGRASFSEQFF
CDR3 DNA: .

clone size: few
V gene: TRBV5-1
J gene: TRBJ2-5
D gene: TRBD2
CDR3 protein: CASSVGTSQETQYF
CDR3 DNA: TGCGCCAGCAGCGTCGGGACTAGTCAAGAGACCCAGTACTTC

clone size: many
V gene: TRBV2
J gene: TRBJ2-3
D gene: .
CDR3 protein: CASSPGTLPTSTDTQYF
CDR3 DNA: TGTGCCAGCAGTCCCGGGACCCTCCCCACAAGCACAGATACGCAGTATTTT

clone size: once
V gene: TRBV7-9
J gene: TRBJ1-3
D gene: .
CDR3 protein: CAGSLLGGSSGNTIYF
CDR3 DNA: TGTGCCGGCAGCTTACTCGGGGGGTCCTCTGGAAACACCATATATTTT

clone size: .
V gene: TRBV3-1
J gene: TRBJ1-3
D gene: .
CDR3 protein: CASSQDRVFSGNTIYF
CDR3 DNA: TGTGCCAGCAGCCAAGATCGAGTCTTCTCTGGAAACACCATATATTTT

clone size: many
V gene: TRBV11-2
J gene: TRBJ2-1
D gene: TRBD2
CDR3 protein: CASSLVLAGSTYNEQFF
CDR3 DNA: TGTGCCAGCAGCTTAGTCCTAGCGGGCTCTACCTACAATGAGCAGTTCTTC

clone size: .
V gene: TRBV11-2
J gene: TRBJ1-4
D gene: .
CDR3 protein: CASSLISANEKLFF
CDR3 DNA: TGTGCCAGCAGCTTAATCTCGGCTAATGAAAAACTGTTTTTT

clone size: .
V gene: TRBV28
J gene: TRBJ1-6
D gene: TRBD1
CDR3 protein: CASSLTGSGSPLHF
CDR3 DNA: TGTGCCAGCAGTTTGACAGGGAGCGGTTCACCCCTCCACTTT

clone size: .
V gene: TRBV6-1
J gene: TRBJ1-3
D gene: .
CDR3 protein: CASSPQLGGSGNTIYF
CDR3 DNA: TGTGCCAGCAGTCCCCAGCTTGGCGGCTCTGGAAACACCATATATTTT